This TCR beta chain was obtained from a study of T cells after yellow fever vaccination. Whole-study findings and limits: A large majority of primary-vaccination clones showed up again after the booster (96% CD4, 75% to 90% CD8).

This CDR3 comprises 13 residues. V lost 3 bases and J 4 bases, leaving 7 bases between the germline ends. Universal primer sites and UMIs were introduced during 5'RACE template-switching synthesis of TCR cDNA. MiXCR was run by TCRdb on the 5' RACE reads, yielding one entry per CDR3 protein. This sample has some 350,000 distinct CDR3 sequences, with almost 4% found just once. Ten or more counts support this clonotype. What it recognizes is unknown. The sample consisted of PBMCs, taken 5 days after the yellow fever booster vaccination. The source is a man aged 18 to 29 who received the YFV17D yellow fever vaccine. This sequence joins TRBV12-3 or TRBV12-4 and TRBJ1-5; D is undetermined. For the CDR3, the DNA is TGTGCCAGCAGTTTCGACCGGAATCAGCCCCAGCATTTT. Protein sequence: CASSFDRNQPQHF.